This T cell receptor (beta chain) was captured in a study of T cell responses to AZD1222 COVID-19 vaccine. Trimming cost V 4 bases and J 6 bases, with 20 bases left between them. This CDR3 spans 16 amino acids. Per germline, CDR1 SGHNT and CDR2 YYREEE (reference sequence). Libraries were prepared by immunoSEQ multiplex PCR; TCRdb keeps only in-frame clonotypes and omits some of them. The data show 100,000 to 150,000 clones, around 86% seen once. The clonotype comes from an adult in good health. The sequenced sample was peripheral blood, obtained on day 0 of AZD1222 vaccination. The chain recombines TRBV5-4 with TRBJ2-1; D might be TRBD1 or TRBD2, each matching 5 bases. The CDR3 spells CASSPSAGTWPNEQFF. For the CDR3, the DNA is TGTGCCAGCAGCCCCTCGGCAGGGACCTGGCCCAATGAGCAGTTCTTC.